Below, 28 T cell receptor beta chains from the same sample are listed, as sequenced in a study of Ad26.COV2.S vaccination and SARS-CoV-2 variants. Produced via immunoSEQ multiplex PCR; TCRdb's table is partial and in-frame only. The sample lists around 320,000 clones, just under 85% occurring once. Regarding treatment: 15 to 20 received Ad26.COV2.S at low or high dose, single or two shots; roughly 5 received placebo; per-sample allocation not given. Samples came from day 63 after the first vaccine or placebo injection. Sequences were derived from peripheral blood, sampled in a trial of Ad26.COV2.S vaccine versus placebo. The source is a person between 18 and 60 years old who received the Ad26.COV2.S COVID-19 vaccine or a placebo.

The J gene is TRBJ1-6, the V gene TRBV4-1; D may be TRBD1 (6 bases). CDR3 length equals 19 residues. Germline V gene lookup returns CDR1 MGHRA and CDR2 YSYEKL. V was cut by 1 base and J by 6 bases, with 22 bases left in between. In DNA, the CDR3 is TGCGCCAGCAGCCAAGTAAGAACCGGTTCGGGGGCGCTTAATTCACCCCTCCACTTT. The encoded protein is CASSQVRTGSGALNSPLHF.

This clone has only one observation. In nucleotides, the CDR3 is TGTGCCAGCAGCTTCCCGGACAGGGGGAGTTCTGGAAACACCATATATTTT. Protein product: CASSFPDRGSSGNTIYF. The genes are TRBV5-6 and TRBJ1-3; 10 positions agree with TRBD1. The CDR3 spans 17 residues. CDR1 and CDR2 from the germline V gene are SGHDT and YYEEEE. Losses at the gene ends were 2 bases for V and 1 base for J; bases not matched to a gene: 6.

CDR3 residues: CASSLRGQGEKLFF. The CDR3 bases are TGTGCCAGCAGTCTCCGGGGGCAAGGTGAAAAACTGTTTTTT. The V gene is TRBV6-5, the J gene TRBJ1-4; maybe TRBD1 (6 bases). The germline CDR1 and CDR2 sequences are MNHEY and SVGAGI. CDR3 length: 14 residues. V dropped 5 bases and J dropped 7 bases, with 14 bases sitting between them.

In its sample, this clone was seen once. The CDR3 coding sequence is TGTGCCAGCAGCTTGGTTCGGACAGTTAACTATGGCTACACCTTC. Protein sequence: CASSLVRTVNYGYTF. The V call is TRBV5-8, the J call TRBJ1-2; D might be TRBD1 (6 bases). V was clipped by 0 bases and J by 1 base, with 10 bases between them. The germline gives CDR1 SGHTS, CDR2 YDEGEE. This CDR3 has 15 residues.

J is TRBJ2-7 and V is TRBV6-1, with unresolved D. CDR3 length: 13 residues. The ends were cut back, 1 base at V and 2 bases at J, with 6 bases in the middle. CDR1 and CDR2 (germline): MNHNS, SASEGT. The CDR3 protein is CASSEGETYEQYF. The CDR3, as DNA: TGTGCCAGCAGTGAAGGGGAAACCTACGAGCAGTACTTC.

V gene TRBV28 combines with J gene TRBJ2-5; 9 nucleotides agree with TRBD2. CDR1 is MDHEN, CDR2 SYDVKM, per germline. Germline trimming cut 7 bases from V and 4 bases from J; bases unmatched to any gene: 7. There are 14 residues in the CDR3. CDR3 sequence: CASTGGGALETQYF. In DNA, the CDR3 is TGTGCCAGCACGGGCGGGGGGGCCTTAGAGACCCAGTACTTC. The full variable domain, its missing parts supplied by reference TRBV28 and TRBJ2-5, is DVKVTQSSRYLVKRTGEKVFLECVQDMDHENMFWYRQDPGLGLRLIYFSYDVKMKEKGDIPEGYSVSREKKERFSLILESASTNQTSMYLCASTGGGALETQYFGPGTRLLVL.

This sequence joins TRBV3-1 (or the pseudogene TRBV3-2) and TRBJ2-3, with no clear D. V gave up 4 bases and J gave up 4 bases, with 9 bases separating them. The V gene's germline CDR1 is LGHDT and CDR2 YNNKEL (reference sequence). CDR3 length: 13 residues. CDR3 loop: CASSLGRADTQYF. The CDR3 DNA sequence: TGTGCCAGCAGCCTGGGTAGGGCAGATACGCAGTATTTT.

V gene TRBV7-8 combines with J gene TRBJ2-1; no reliable D call. Trimming removed 2 bases at V and 5 bases at J, with 10 bases between. CDR3 length: 14 residues. CDR1 and CDR2 from the germline V gene are SGHVS and FQNEAQ. The CDR3 sequence: CASSLYWAHNEQFF. The CDR3 bases are TGTGCCAGCAGCTTATACTGGGCCCACAATGAGCAGTTCTTC.

The V and J genes are TRBV3-1 (or the pseudogene TRBV3-2) and TRBJ1-4, with D unclear. Per the germline V gene, CDR1 is LGHDT and CDR2 is YNNKEL (reference sequence). Trimming removed 5 bases from V and 3 bases from J, with 10 bases in between. The CDR3 is 14 residues long. The chain's CDR3 is CASSFRRPNEKLFF. CDR3 DNA sequence: TGTGCCAGCAGCTTTCGACGGCCTAATGAAAAACTGTTTTTT.

V is TRBV29-1 and J is TRBJ2-3, with 7 bases aligning to TRBD2. Germline V gene sequence: CDR1 SQVTM, CDR2 ANQGSEA. The ends lost 2 bases at V and 4 bases at J; junction bases unmatched: 3. The CDR3 extends over 13 amino acids. The CDR3 nucleotides read TGCAGCGTTGAACCACGGGGGGCAGATACGCAGTATTTT. It codes for CSVEPRGADTQYF.

This clone has just a few counts. This chain connects TRBV2 to TRBJ2-5; maybe TRBD1 (6 bases). The CDR3 consists of 13 residues. Germline CDR1 reads SNHLY; CDR2 reads FYNNEI. The V and J ends lost 6 bases and 7 bases respectively, with 15 bases between them. The CDR3 reads CASRGTFTGTQYF. The DNA of the CDR3 is TGTGCCAGCAGAGGGACATTCACCGGGACCCAGTACTTC.

In its sample, this clone was seen a few times. This chain links TRBV3-1 (or the pseudogene TRBV3-2) with TRBJ1-2; possibly TRBD1 for D (5 bases). V lost 3 bases and J lost 0, with 20 bases in between. The germline V gene has CDR1 LGHDT and CDR2 YNNKEL (reference sequence). The CDR3 loop spans 18 amino acids. The CDR3 DNA reads as TGTGCCAGCAGCCAGCTCCATCAGGGTCCCCTAGCTAACTATGGCTACACCTTC. This sequence encodes CASSQLHQGPLANYGYTF.

This clone was observed a single time. V is TRBV19 and J is TRBJ1-2; D is perhaps TRBD1 (6 bases). CDR3 length: 15 residues. V was shortened by 4 bases and J by 8 bases, with 20 bases between the two germline ends. In germline, CDR1 is LNHDA, CDR2 SQIVND (reference sequence). CDR3 nucleotide sequence: TGTGCCAGTAGTAGGGGCACACAGGGAAGCGGAGGCTACACCTTC. It yields the protein CASSRGTQGSGGYTF.

The rearrangement joins TRBV6-5 to TRBJ1-1; no firm D call. Germline V gene data show CDR1 as MNHEY and CDR2 as SVGAGI. CDR3 length: 15 amino acids. The ends were cut back, 0 bases at V and 4 bases at J, with 12 bases in the middle. The CDR3 protein is CASSYSKAAVTEAFF. As DNA, the CDR3 is TGTGCCAGCAGTTACTCGAAGGCAGCAGTCACTGAAGCTTTCTTT.

The chain uses TRBV6-6 and TRBJ1-5; D not resolved. Trimming removed 6 bases at V and 0 bases at J, with 12 bases between. The CDR3 totals 15 residues. CDR1 is MNHNY and CDR2 is SVGAGI in the germline V gene (reference sequence). The CDR3 DNA reads as TGTGCCAGCAGACAAACGGGTAATAGCAATCAGCCCCAGCATTTT. Translated: CASRQTGNSNQPQHF.

The chain carries TRBV4-2 and TRBJ2-7; possible D gene TRBD2, 7 bases. V lost 1 base and J lost 4, with 14 bases in between. This CDR3 has 15 amino acids. Germline assignment: CDR1 LGHNA and CDR2 YNFKEQ. The CDR3 region is CASSQASGEGYEQYF. The CDR3, as DNA: TGTGCCAGCAGCCAAGCCTCAGGGGAGGGATACGAGCAGTACTTC.

The count of this clone is one. The V and J genes are TRBV25-1 and TRBJ2-7; 7 bases align to TRBD1. V was clipped by 3 bases and J by 3 bases; unmatched bases: 11. The germline CDR1 and CDR2 sequences are MGHDK and SYGVNS. This CDR3 contains 16 residues. The CDR3 nucleotides read TGTGCCAGCAGTGACCAATCGGGACAGTCAATCTACGAGCAGTACTTC. The encoded protein is CASSDQSGQSIYEQYF.

The CDR3 DNA sequence: TGTGCCAGCAGCGTGCAAACCCCCGTGGCTAGCGGGGGCGGGAACACCGGGGAGCTGTTTTTT. The encoded protein is CASSVQTPVASGGGNTGELFF. J is TRBJ2-2 and V is TRBV9; 10 bases map to TRBD2. Losses at the gene ends were 2 bases for V and 1 base for J; bases not matched to a gene: 17. The CDR3 is 21 residues long. Germline V gene lookup returns CDR1 SGDLS and CDR2 YYNGEE.

V is TRBV2 and J is TRBJ1-1, with D perhaps TRBD1 (6 bases). Germline V CDR1 and CDR2: SNHLY, FYNNEI. This CDR3 has 14 residues. Trimming cost V 6 bases and J 5 bases, with 16 bases left between them. The CDR3 region is CASSYVGQGTEAFF. The CDR3 DNA follows: TGTGCCAGCAGCTATGTTGGTCAGGGGACTGAAGCTTTCTTT.

V and J are TRBV5-1 and TRBJ2-2; the D gene is possibly TRBD2 (5 bases). CDR3 size: 13 residues. From germline, CDR1 is SGHRS and CDR2 YFSETQ. The V gene lost 4 bases and the J gene lost 3 bases, with 7 bases spanning the gap. The CDR3 protein is CASSEADTGELFF. DNA for the CDR3: TGCGCCAGCAGCGAAGCGGACACCGGGGAGCTGTTTTTT.

The chain recombines TRBV3-1 (or the pseudogene TRBV3-2) with TRBJ1-2; possible D gene TRBD1, 6 bases. Trimming took 4 bases from V and 1 from J, leaving 10 bases between them. The CDR3 has 14 residues. The germline CDR1 and CDR2 sequences are LGHDT and YNNKEL (reference sequence). CDR3 amino acids: CASSPGTNNYGYTF. In nucleotides, the CDR3 is TGTGCCAGCAGCCCTGGGACAAATAACTATGGCTACACCTTC.

V usage is TRBV6-5 and J usage is TRBJ1-1; 7 positions match TRBD1. The V gene end was trimmed by 7 bases and the J gene end by 4 bases; junction bases not matched to a gene: 6. The CDR3 has 13 residues. The germline gives CDR1 MNHEY, CDR2 SVGAGI. The CDR3, as DNA: TGTGCCAGCAACCCGACAGGGCTCACTGAAGCTTTCTTT. Amino acid sequence: CASNPTGLTEAFF.

About this clone itself: Other DNA sequences within the sample encode an identical CDR3. This chain connects TRBV19 to TRBJ1-5; 7 nucleotides agree with TRBD1. The CDR3 length is 14 residues. Germline CDR1 and CDR2: LNHDA and SQIVND (reference sequence). Trimming removed 7 bases from V and 4 bases from J; junction bases left unmatched: 7. The CDR3 reads CASTPTGLNQPQHF. In nucleotides, the CDR3 is TGTGCCAGTACCCCGACAGGGCTTAATCAGCCCCAGCATTTT.

This sequence joins TRBV2 and TRBJ2-7; TRBD1 agrees at 7 bases. CDR1 is SNHLY, CDR2 FYNNEI, per germline. This CDR3 contains 13 residues. J was trimmed by 4 bases and V by 6 bases; bases with no gene match: 6. CDR3 nucleotide sequence: TGTGCCAGCAGGACTGGGACAGTATACGAGCAGTACTTC. This encodes CASRTGTVYEQYF. The entire variable domain, with the rest obtained from reference TRBV2 and TRBJ2-7, is as follows: EPEVTQTPSHQVTQMGQEVILRCVPISNHLYFYWYRQILGQKVEFLVSFYNNEISEKSEIFDDQFSVERPDGSNFTLKIRSTKLEDSAMYFCASRTGTVYEQYFGPGTRLTVT.

This clone was observed once. J is TRBJ1-5 and V is TRBV19, with D possibly TRBD1 on 6 matching bases. V dropped 7 bases and J dropped 8 bases, with 24 bases sitting between them. This CDR3 contains 16 residues. Germline lookup yields CDR1 LNHDA and CDR2 SQIVND (reference sequence). The CDR3 spells CASKRGEAIISEPQHF. The CDR3 DNA is TGTGCCAGTAAAAGGGGGGAGGCTATCATATCGGAGCCCCAGCATTTT.

As DNA, the CDR3 is TGTGCCAGCAGCTACACCGGGACTAGCGGGGGATACAATGAGCAGTTCTTC. It specifies CASSYTGTSGGYNEQFF. This chain joins TRBV7-9 and TRBJ2-1; TRBD2 matches 14 bases. CDR1 and CDR2 from the germline V gene are SEHNR and FQNEAQ (reference sequence). V shed 4 bases and J 4 bases; nucleotides not matched to a gene: 6. This CDR3 is built from 17 residues.

This chain uses TRBV27 with TRBJ1-1, with 8 positions matching TRBD1. The CDR3 is made up of 15 amino acids. Germline CDR1 MNHEY, CDR2 SMNVEV (reference sequence). V gave up 1 base and J gave up 1 base; unmatched junction bases: 2. The CDR3 sequence is CASSLWGQENTEAFF. Here the CDR3 DNA reads TGTGCCAGCAGTTTATGGGGACAGGAGAACACTGAAGCTTTCTTT.

The gene calls are TRBV15 and TRBJ1-2; possible D gene TRBD1, 5 bases. Per the germline V gene, CDR1 is LNHNV and CDR2 is YYDKDF (reference sequence). V lost 1 base and J 4 bases, leaving 10 bases between the germline ends. CDR3 length: 14 amino acids. The CDR3 sequence is CATSRASGGYGYTF. The CDR3 coding sequence is TGTGCCACCAGCAGAGCTTCCGGGGGCTATGGCTACACCTTC.